This T cell receptor beta chain stems from a study of cytomegalovirus exposure and HLA in healthy donors. Overall study results and limits: The productive fraction for most TCR beta V segments was about 87% or about 30% in an earlier analysis. HLA alleles showed associations with some 17,000 TCR beta sequences in a later analysis, at a 0.05 false discovery rate. According to a later analysis, donors in an Asian-associated ancestry cluster reportedly had fewer N-insertions than the roughly 640-donor mean.

CDR1 SGHRS and CDR2 YFSETQ come from the germline V gene. The CDR3 consists of 16 residues. Germline trimming cut 3 bases from V and 4 bases from J; bases unmatched to any gene: 5. Turning to this clone: Its cognate antigen is unknown.

60 Vbeta and 13 Jbeta primers were used in PCR. Using immunoSEQ multiplex PCR, the repertoire was profiled, and TCRdb retains in-frame clones only, with some absent. The table has around 220,000 clones, roughly 70% seen once. Input material: PBMCs. The origin of this receptor is a woman aged 25 to 39 in good health and CMV-seronegative. V is TRBV5-1 and J is TRBJ1-4, with 11 bases lining up with TRBD1. In nucleotides, the CDR3 is TGCGCCAGCAGCTGGGGGACAGGGGGTGTTAATGAAAAACTGTTTTTT. This sequence encodes CASSWGTGGVNEKLFF.